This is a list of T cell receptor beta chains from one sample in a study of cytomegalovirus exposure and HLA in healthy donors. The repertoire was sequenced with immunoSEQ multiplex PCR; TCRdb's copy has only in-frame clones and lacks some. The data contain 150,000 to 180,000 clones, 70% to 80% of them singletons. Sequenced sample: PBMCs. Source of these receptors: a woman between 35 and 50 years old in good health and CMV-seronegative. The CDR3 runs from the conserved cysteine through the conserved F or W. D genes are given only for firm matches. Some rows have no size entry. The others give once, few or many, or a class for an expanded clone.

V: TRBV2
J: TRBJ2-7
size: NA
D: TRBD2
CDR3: CASSPLQRGQYF
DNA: TGTGCCAGCAGTCCACTCCAGCGGGGGCAGTACTTC

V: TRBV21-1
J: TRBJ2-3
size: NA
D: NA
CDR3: CATVGLLTDTQYF
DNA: TGTGCCACCGTGGGACTCCTCACAGATACGCAGTATTTT

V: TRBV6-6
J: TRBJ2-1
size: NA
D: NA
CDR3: CASKESVGYNEQFF
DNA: TGTGCCAGCAAGGAGAGTGTCGGCTACAATGAGCAGTTCTTC

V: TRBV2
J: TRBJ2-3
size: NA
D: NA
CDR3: CASSGWGLDTDTQYF
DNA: TGTGCCAGCAGTGGTTGGGGACTCGACACAGATACGCAGTATTTT

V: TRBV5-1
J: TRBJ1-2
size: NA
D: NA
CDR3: CASSEGTVYGYTF
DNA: TGCGCCAGCAGCGAGGGGACTGTCTATGGCTACACCTTC

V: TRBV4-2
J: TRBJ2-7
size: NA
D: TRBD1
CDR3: CASSQVAQGVGEQYF
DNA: TGTGCCAGCAGCCAAGTCGCCCAGGGGGTGGGCGAGCAGTACTTC

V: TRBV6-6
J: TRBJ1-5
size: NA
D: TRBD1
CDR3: CASSPGQFNQPQHF
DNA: TGTGCCAGCAGCCCGGGACAGTTTAATCAGCCCCAGCATTTT

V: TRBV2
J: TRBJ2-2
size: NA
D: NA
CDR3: CASSTLLPGELFF
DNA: TGTGCCAGCAGTACTCTTCTCCCCGGGGAGCTGTTTTTT

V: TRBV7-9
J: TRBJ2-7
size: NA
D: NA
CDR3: CASSPNLSEQYF
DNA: TGTGCCAGCAGCCCCAACCTATCCGAGCAGTACTTC

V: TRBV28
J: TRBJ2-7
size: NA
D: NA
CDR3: CASSLSLGDEQYF
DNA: TGTGCCAGCAGTCTGAGCTTAGGGGACGAGCAGTACTTC

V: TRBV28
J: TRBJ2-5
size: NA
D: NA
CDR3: CASSRDQETQYF
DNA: TGTGCCAGCAGCAGGGACCAAGAGACCCAGTACTTC

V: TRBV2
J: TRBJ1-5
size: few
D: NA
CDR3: CASMASNQPQHF
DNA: TGTGCCAGCATGGCTAGCAATCAGCCCCAGCATTTT

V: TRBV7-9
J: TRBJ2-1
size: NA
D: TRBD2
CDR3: CASSKPSGGPYNEQFF
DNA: TGTGCCAGCAGCAAACCAAGCGGGGGGCCCTACAATGAGCAGTTCTTC

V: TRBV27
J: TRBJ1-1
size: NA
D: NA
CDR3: CATSPGMNTEAFF
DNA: TGTGCCACCTCCCCGGGGATGAACACTGAAGCTTTCTTT

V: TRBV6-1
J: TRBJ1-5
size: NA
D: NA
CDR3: CASSQDRGQPQHF
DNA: TGTGCCAGCAGCCAAGATCGGGGTCAGCCCCAGCATTTT